This T cell receptor (beta chain) was sequenced in a study of T cells after yellow fever vaccination. At the level of the study: Fractions with few cells were prepared using SMART-Seq v4 Ultra Low Input. Study-wide points: Booster sampling recovered most clones from primary vaccination (under 97% CD4, approximately 90% CD8).

TCRdb re-called the 5' RACE reads through MiXCR, storing one row per CDR3 protein. The repertoire holds approximately 350,000 distinct CDR3 sequences, with around 10% as singletons. V was pared by 5 bases and J by 0 bases, with 8 bases between. The CDR3 is 13 amino acids. Germline V gene sequence: CDR1 MDHEN, CDR2 SYDVKM. This clonotype was observed a few times. Antigen unknown. The sample here was PBMCs, taken on the day of the first yellow fever vaccination. The genes are TRBV28 and TRBJ2-7; no definite D call. The receptor comes from a man between 18 and 29 years old who received the YFV17D yellow fever vaccine. CDR3 coding DNA: TGTGCCAGCAGTCCAGGTAGCTCCTACGAGCAGTACGTC. It translates to CASSPGSSYEQYV.